The present T cell receptor beta chain was sequenced within a study of T cell responses to AZD1222 COVID-19 vaccine. Turning to this clone: Its specificity is not known.

The CDR3 contains 14 residues. Germline assignment: CDR1 SEHNR and CDR2 FQNEAQ (reference sequence). V was pared by 5 bases and J by 2 bases, with 13 bases between. Study observations and caveats: Just a handful of AZD1222 recipients were seropositive at baseline.

The table came from immunoSEQ multiplex PCR; TCRdb's copy has only in-frame clones and leaves some out. The repertoire holds 70,000 to 95,000 clones, approximately 90% seen once, with around 30% in the top ten. The sequence came from an adult who received the AZD1222 COVID-19 vaccine. The chain joins TRBV7-9 to TRBJ2-7; D possibly uses TRBD1 or TRBD2 (5 bases each). Sample: peripheral blood, taken 28 days after the second AZD1222 dose. In DNA form, the CDR3 reads TGTGCCAGCAGCCCCGGGACCCCAGCCTACGAGCAGTACTTC. This codes for CASSPGTPAYEQYF.